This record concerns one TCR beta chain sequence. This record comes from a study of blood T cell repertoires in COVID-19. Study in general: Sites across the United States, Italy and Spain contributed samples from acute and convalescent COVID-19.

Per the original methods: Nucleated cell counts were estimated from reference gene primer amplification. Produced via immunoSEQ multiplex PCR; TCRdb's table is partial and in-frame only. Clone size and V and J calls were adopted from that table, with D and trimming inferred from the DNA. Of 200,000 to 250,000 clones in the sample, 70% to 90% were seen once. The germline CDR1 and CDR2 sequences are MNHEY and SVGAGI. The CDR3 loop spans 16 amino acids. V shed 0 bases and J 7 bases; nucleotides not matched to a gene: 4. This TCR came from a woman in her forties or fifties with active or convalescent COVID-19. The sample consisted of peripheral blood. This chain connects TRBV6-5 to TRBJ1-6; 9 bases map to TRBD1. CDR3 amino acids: CASSYSTGTGNSPLHF. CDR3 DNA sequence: TGTGCCAGCAGTTACTCAACCGGGACAGGGAATTCACCCCTCCACTTT.